This T cell receptor (beta chain) stems from a study of T-cell reconstitution after alpha-beta-depleted transplantation in children. The TCRbeta library was prepared with unique molecular identifiers. TCRdb ran MiXCR on the PCR reads and lists one entry per CDR3 protein. The profile shows approximately 170,000 distinct CDR3 sequences, around 10% of them singletons. The CDR3 runs to 14 residues. Germline CDR1 reads SGHRS; CDR2 reads YFSETQ. The V and J ends lost 0 bases and 8 bases respectively, with 11 bases between them. Remarks on this clonotype: What it binds is not known.

Study-wide results and caveats: T-cell counts and diversity at one year following transplant were attributed mainly to newly produced T cells. Approximately two months post-transplant, alpha-beta T cells reportedly originated from several hundred expanded graft clones.

The source of this sequence is a boy younger than 10 with acute myeloid leukemia, due to receive a stem cell transplant. The specimen comprised PBMCs, sampled before TCRalphabeta/CD19-depleted stem cell transplant. This sequence joins TRBV5-1 and TRBJ1-4; D is perhaps TRBD1 (6 bases). The chain's CDR3 is CASSLAGAGEKLFF. The DNA for the CDR3 is TGCGCCAGCAGCTTGGCAGGGGCAGGGGAAAAACTGTTTTTT.